This T cell receptor (beta chain) appears in the sequencing data of a study of T cells in Graves' hyperthyroidism and ophthalmopathy. Study as a whole: Pretreatment peripheral blood was obtained at initial diagnosis.

RNA transcripts gave rise to amplified TCR beta CDR3 regions. The TCR CDR3 first-round RT-PCR relied on the HTBI primer set. TCRdb itself ran the multiplex PCR reads through MiXCR, one entry per CDR3 protein. The data contain about 270,000 distinct CDR3 sequences, about 20% of them singletons. Extraction of PBMCs used roughly 9.3 ml of fresh peripheral blood. This clonotype was picked up many times. CDR3 length: 12 residues. Germline values: CDR1 KGHSH, CDR2 LQKENI. V lost 3 bases to trimming and J lost 7 bases, with 7 bases between them. Input material: blood. This receptor was identified in a man aged 30 to 45 with Graves' ophthalmopathy. J is TRBJ2-1 and V is TRBV18; TRBD2 is a possible D gene (6 bases). CDR3 loop: CASSPGGNEQFF. CDR3 in DNA: TGTGCCAGCTCACCGGGGGGTAATGAGCAGTTCTTC.